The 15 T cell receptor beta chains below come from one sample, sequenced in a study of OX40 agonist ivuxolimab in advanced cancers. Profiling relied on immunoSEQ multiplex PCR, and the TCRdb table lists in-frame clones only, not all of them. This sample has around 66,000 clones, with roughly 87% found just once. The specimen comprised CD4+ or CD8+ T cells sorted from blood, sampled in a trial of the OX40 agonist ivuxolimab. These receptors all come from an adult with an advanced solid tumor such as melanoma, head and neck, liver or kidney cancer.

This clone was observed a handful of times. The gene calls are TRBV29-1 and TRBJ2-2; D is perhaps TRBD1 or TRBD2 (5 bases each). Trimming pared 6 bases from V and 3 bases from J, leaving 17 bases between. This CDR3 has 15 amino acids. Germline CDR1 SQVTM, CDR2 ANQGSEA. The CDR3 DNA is TGCAGCGTGTCCCGGGGCGAGCGGTACACCGGGGAGCTGTTTTTT. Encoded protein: CSVSRGERYTGELFF.

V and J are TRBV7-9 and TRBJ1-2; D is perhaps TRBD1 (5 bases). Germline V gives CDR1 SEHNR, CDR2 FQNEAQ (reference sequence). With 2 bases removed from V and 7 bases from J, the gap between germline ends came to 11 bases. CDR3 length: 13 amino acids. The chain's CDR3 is CASSLTGGGGYTF. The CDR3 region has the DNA TGTGCCAGCAGCTTAACCGGGGGGGGTGGCTACACCTTC.

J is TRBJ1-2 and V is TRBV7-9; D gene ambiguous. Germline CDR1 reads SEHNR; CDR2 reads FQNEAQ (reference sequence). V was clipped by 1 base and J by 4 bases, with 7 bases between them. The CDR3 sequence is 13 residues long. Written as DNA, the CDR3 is TGTGCCAGCAGCTTAGAGGATCTCTATGGCTACACCTTC. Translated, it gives CASSLEDLYGYTF.

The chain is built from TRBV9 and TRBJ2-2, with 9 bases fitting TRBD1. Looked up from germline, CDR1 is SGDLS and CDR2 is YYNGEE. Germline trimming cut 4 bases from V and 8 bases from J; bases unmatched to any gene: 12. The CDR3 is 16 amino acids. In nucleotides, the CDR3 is TGTGCCAGCAGCCCCCGACGAGGACAGGGGACAGGGGAGCTGTTTTTT. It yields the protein CASSPRRGQGTGELFF.

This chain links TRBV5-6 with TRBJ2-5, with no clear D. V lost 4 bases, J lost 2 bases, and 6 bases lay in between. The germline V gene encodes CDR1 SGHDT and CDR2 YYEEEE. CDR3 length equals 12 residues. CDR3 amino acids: CASSGPQETQYF. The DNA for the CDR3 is TGTGCCAGCAGCGGGCCACAAGAGACCCAGTACTTC.

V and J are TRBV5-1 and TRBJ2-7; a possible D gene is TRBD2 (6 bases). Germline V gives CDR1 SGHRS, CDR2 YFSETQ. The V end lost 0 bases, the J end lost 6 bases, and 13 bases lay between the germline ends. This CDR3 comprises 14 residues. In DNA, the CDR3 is TGCGCCAGCAGCTTGGCCGTGGGGGGAGGCGAGCAGTACTTC. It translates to CASSLAVGGGEQYF.

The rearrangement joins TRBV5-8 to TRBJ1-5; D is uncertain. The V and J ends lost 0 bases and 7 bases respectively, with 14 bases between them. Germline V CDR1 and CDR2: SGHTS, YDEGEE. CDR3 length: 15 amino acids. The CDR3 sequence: CASSLALGFGQPQHF. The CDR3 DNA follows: TGTGCCAGCAGCTTGGCACTGGGTTTCGGGCAGCCCCAGCATTTT.

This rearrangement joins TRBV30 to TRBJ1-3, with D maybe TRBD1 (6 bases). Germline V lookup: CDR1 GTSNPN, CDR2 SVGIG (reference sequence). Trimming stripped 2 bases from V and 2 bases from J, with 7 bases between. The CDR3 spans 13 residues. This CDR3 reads CAWSRQAGNTIYF. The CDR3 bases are TGTGCCTGGAGTCGACAGGCTGGAAACACCATATATTTT.

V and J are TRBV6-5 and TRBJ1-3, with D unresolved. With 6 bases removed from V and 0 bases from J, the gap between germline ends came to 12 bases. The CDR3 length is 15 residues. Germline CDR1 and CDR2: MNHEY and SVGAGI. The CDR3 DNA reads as TGTGCCAGCAGCCGACGGATGAACTCTGGAAACACCATATATTTT. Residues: CASSRRMNSGNTIYF.

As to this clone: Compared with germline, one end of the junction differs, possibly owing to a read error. CDR3 sequence reads: CASSEWGGTSPHF. CDR3 nucleotide sequence: TGTGCCAGCAGTGAATGGGGGGGGACTAGCCCCCACTTC. The chain joins TRBV6-1 to TRBJ2-5; 9 bases line up with TRBD2. The CDR3 has 13 amino acids. CDR1 and CDR2 from the germline V gene are MNHNS and SASEGT.

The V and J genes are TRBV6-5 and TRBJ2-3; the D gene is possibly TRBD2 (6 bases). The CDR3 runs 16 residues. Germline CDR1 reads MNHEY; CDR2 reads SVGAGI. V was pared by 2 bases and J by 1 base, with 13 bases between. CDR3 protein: CASSYEWGGGTDTQYF. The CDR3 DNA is TGTGCCAGCAGTTACGAGTGGGGAGGTGGCACAGATACGCAGTATTTT.

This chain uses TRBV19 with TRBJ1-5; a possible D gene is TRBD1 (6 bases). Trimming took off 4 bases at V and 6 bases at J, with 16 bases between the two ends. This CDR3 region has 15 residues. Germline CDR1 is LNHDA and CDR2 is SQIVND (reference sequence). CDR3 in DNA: TGTGCCAGTAGTAGGGAACAGGGTAGGGTTCAGCCCCAGCATTTT. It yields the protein CASSREQGRVQPQHF.

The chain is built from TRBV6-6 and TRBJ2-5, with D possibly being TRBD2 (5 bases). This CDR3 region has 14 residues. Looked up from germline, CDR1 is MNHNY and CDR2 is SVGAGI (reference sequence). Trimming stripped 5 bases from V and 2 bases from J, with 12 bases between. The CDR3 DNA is TGTGCCAGCAGTGCTACCGGGGTACAAGAGACCCAGTACTTC. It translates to CASSATGVQETQYF.

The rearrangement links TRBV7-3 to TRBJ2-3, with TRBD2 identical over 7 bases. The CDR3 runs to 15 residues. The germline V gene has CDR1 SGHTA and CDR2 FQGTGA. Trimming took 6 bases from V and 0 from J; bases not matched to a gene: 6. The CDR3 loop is CASRRSGPSTDTQYF. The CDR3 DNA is TGTGCCAGCAGACGTAGCGGGCCTAGCACAGATACGCAGTATTTT.

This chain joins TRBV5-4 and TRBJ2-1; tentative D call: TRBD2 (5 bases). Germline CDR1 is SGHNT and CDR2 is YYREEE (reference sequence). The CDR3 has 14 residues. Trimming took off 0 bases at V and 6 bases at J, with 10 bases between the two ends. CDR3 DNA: TGTGCCAGCAGCTTGGTGACGGGGATCAATGAGCAGTTCTTC. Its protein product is CASSLVTGINEQFF.